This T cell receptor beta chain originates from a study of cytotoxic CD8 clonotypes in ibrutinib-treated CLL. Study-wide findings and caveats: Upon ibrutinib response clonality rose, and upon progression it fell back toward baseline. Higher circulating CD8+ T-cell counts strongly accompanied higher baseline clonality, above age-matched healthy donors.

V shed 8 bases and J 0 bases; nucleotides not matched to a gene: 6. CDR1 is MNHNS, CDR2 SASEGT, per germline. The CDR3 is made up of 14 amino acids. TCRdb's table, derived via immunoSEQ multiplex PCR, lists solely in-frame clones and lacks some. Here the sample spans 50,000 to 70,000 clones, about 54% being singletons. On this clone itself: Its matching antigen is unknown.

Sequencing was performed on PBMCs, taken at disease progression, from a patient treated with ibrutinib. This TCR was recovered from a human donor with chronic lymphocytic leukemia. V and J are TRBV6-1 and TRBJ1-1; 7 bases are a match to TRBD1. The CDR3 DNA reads TGTGCCAGCTCCACAGGGGCGGTGAACACTGAAGCTTTCTTT. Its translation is CASSTGAVNTEAFF.